This entry is about one T cell receptor beta chain. This sample is part of a study of blood T cell repertoires in COVID-19. Overall study: Nucleic acid was either cDNA or gDNA, and it came from T cells, B-cell-depleted T cells, or PBMCs.

This CDR3 spans 14 amino acids. Per the germline V gene, CDR1 is SGHDN and CDR2 is FVKESK. Unmatched junction bases numbered 5, after V lost 3 bases and J lost 7 bases. The repertoire was sequenced with immunoSEQ multiplex PCR; TCRdb's copy has only in-frame clones and lacks some. This table holds roughly 400,000 clones, over 85% found once. In terms of age and location, participants ranged from roughly 18 to 95 years and lived in 24 US areas. Grouping used clinical history reported by participants in a survey and questionnaire. Before being deemed recovered, Cohort 3 donors had two negative PCRs, clearance, or symptom resolution.

The sequencing input was PBMCs or T cells enriched from blood (not recorded which). This sequence was found in a woman aged 30 to 39 who had recovered from COVID-19. The V call is TRBV14, the J call TRBJ2-1; 8 bases are a match to TRBD1. The CDR3 reads CASSHRQGINEQFF. The DNA of the CDR3 is TGTGCCAGCAGCCACCGACAGGGGATAAATGAGCAGTTCTTC.